This T cell receptor beta chain was identified during a study of control samples from healthy donors and cancer patients. Profiling relied on immunoSEQ multiplex PCR, and the TCRdb table lists in-frame clones only, not all of them. Of some 150,000 clones in the sample, 91% were seen once. The CDR3 sequence is 13 residues long. V lost 0 bases and J 7 bases, leaving 7 bases between the germline ends. CDR1 is KGHSH, CDR2 LQKENI, per germline. The sample was blood. This chain connects TRBV18 to TRBJ1-5; possibly TRBD1 for D (5 bases). The receptor was isolated from a woman aged 25 to 39 in good health. CDR3 in DNA: TGTGCCAGCTCACCACCGGGACGCCAGCCCCAGCATTTT. It codes for CASSPPGRQPQHF.